This T cell receptor (beta chain) was retrieved from a study of cytomegalovirus exposure and HLA in healthy donors. Trimming removed 6 bases at V and 5 bases at J, with 16 bases between. CDR3 size: 14 residues. The germline CDR1 and CDR2 sequences are MDHEN and SYDVKM. General study points: Later genetic work tied a missense DCLRE1C variant to beta-chain V and J trimming.

With respect to this clone: What it recognizes is unknown.

It was with 60 Vbeta and 13 Jbeta primers that the PCR ran. Profiled with immunoSEQ multiplex PCR; TCRdb holds only in-frame clones, not every one. The data show 60,000 to 80,000 clones, with roughly 77% seen just once and roughly 5.3% held by the top ten. Sequencing was done on a sample of PBMCs. This TCR was recovered from a woman in her 30s in good health and CMV-seronegative. This chain connects TRBV28 to TRBJ1-2; D may be TRBD1 (6 bases). In DNA, the CDR3 is TGTGCCAGCAGCCCCTCAGGGGCGCAATATGGCTACACCTTC. It encodes CASSPSGAQYGYTF.